The subject of this entry is one T cell receptor (beta chain). This table comes from immunoSEQ multiplex PCR, and its TCRdb copy is limited to in-frame clones, with some not included. Of more than 90,000 clones listed, 85% to 90% were seen once; the top ten hold just over 3.5%. This CDR3 region has 12 residues. V gave up 10 bases and J gave up 10 bases, with 16 bases separating them. Germline V gene lookup returns CDR1 SEHNR and CDR2 FQNEAQ (reference sequence). The data are from a study of T cell responses to AZD1222 COVID-19 vaccine. The sequence came from an adult who received the AZD1222 COVID-19 vaccine. V is TRBV7-9 and J is TRBJ1-4; D is possibly TRBD1 (5 bases). Sequenced material: peripheral blood, taken 28 days after the second AZD1222 dose. CDR3 residues: CATRGRSGKLFF. Written as DNA, the CDR3 is TGTGCCACACGGGGACGGTCGGGAAAACTGTTTTTT.